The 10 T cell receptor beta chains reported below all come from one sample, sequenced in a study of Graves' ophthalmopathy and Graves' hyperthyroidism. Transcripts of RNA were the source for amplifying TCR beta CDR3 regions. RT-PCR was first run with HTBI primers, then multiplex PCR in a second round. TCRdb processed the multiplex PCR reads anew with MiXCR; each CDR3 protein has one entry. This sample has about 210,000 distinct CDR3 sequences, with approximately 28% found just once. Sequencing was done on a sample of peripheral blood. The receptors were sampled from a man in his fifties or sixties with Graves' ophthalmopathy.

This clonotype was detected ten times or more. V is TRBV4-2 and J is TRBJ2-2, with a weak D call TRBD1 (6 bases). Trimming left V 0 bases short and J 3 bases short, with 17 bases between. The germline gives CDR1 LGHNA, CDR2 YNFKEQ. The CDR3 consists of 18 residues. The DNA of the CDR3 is TGTGCCAGCAGCCAAGATCTTATATCAGGGGCCGACACCGGGGAGCTGTTTTTT. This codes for CASSQDLISGADTGELFF.

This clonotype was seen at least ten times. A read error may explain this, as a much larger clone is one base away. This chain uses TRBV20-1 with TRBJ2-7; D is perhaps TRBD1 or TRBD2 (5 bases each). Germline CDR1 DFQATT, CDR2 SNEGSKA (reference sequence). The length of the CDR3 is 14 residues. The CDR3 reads CSARDPGSSHEQYF. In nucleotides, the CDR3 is TGCAGTGCTAGAGATCCAGGGAGCTCCCACGAGCAGTACTTC.

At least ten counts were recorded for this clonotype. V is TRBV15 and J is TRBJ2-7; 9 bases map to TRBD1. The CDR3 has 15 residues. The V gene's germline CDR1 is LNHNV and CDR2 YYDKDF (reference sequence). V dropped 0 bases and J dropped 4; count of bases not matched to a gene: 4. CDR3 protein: CATSRDPGTGYEQYF. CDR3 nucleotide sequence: TGTGCCACCAGCAGAGATCCCGGGACAGGGTACGAGCAGTACTTC. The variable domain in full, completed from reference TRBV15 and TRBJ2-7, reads DAMVIQNPRYQVTQFGKPVTLSCSQTLNHNVMYWYQQKSSQAPKLLFHYYDKDFNNEADTPDNFQSRRPNTSFCFLDIRSPGLGDTAMYLCATSRDPGTGYEQYFGPGTRLTVT.

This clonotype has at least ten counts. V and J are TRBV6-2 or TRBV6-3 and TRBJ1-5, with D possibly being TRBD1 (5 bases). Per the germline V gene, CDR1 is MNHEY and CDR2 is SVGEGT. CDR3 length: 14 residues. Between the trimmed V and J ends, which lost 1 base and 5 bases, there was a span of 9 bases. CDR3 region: CASSYWGLDQPQHF. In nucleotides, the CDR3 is TGTGCCAGCAGTTACTGGGGGTTGGATCAGCCCCAGCATTTT.

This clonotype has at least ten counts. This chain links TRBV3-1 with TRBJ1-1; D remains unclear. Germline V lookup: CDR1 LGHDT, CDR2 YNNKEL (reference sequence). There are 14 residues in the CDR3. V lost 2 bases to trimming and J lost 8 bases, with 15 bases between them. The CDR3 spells CASSQLGGFLEAFF. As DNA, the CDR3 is TGTGCCAGCAGCCAACTCGGAGGATTTTTAGAAGCTTTCTTT.

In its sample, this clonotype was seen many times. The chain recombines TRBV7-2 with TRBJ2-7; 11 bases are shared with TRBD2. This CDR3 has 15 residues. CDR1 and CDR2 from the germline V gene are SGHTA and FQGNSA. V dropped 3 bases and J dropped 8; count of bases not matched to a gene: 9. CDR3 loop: CASSFSPASGGKQYF. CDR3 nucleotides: TGTGCCAGCAGCTTTTCCCCTGCTAGCGGGGGGAAGCAGTACTTC.

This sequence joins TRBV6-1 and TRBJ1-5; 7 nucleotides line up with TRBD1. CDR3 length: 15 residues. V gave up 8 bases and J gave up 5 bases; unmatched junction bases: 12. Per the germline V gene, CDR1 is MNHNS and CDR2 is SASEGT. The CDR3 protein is CASGRDSLGDQPQHF. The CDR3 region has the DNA TGTGCCAGCGGAAGGGACAGTCTCGGCGATCAGCCCCAGCATTTT.

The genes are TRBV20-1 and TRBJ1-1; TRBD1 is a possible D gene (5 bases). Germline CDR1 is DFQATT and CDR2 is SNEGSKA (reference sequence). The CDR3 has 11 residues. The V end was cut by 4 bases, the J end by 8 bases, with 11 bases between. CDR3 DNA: TGCAGTGCTACCCGGGGGGGAGAAGCTTTCTTT. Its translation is CSATRGGEAFF.

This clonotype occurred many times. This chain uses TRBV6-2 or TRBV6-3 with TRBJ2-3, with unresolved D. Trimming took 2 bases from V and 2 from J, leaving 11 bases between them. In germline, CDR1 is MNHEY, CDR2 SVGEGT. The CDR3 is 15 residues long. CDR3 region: CASSYRGKYTDTQYF. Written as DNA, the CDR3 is TGTGCCAGCAGTTACAGAGGCAAATACACAGATACGCAGTATTTT.

The CDR3 DNA follows: TGCGCCAGCAGCACAGGGATTCCCTACGAGCAGTACTTC. Its translation: CASSTGIPYEQYF. The chain combines TRBV5-1 with TRBJ2-7; a possible D gene is TRBD1 (6 bases). CDR3 length: 13 residues. Trimming took off 4 bases at V and 2 bases at J, with 10 bases between the two ends. The germline gives CDR1 SGHRS, CDR2 YFSETQ. Filled out from reference TRBV5-1 and TRBJ2-7, the complete variable domain reads KAGVTQTPRYLIKTRGQQVTLSCSPISGHRSVSWYQQTPGQGLQFLFEYFSETQRNKGNFPGRFSGRQFSNSRSEMNVSTLELGDSALYLCASSTGIPYEQYFGPGTRLTVT.